The text below deals with one T cell receptor (beta chain). Its specificity is not known. The entry originates in a study of T cell repertoires in cytomegalovirus infection. In the study overall: Evidence of both CMV infection and a matching HLA type came from public TCR beta signatures.

From germline, CDR1 is DFQATT and CDR2 SNEGSKA (reference sequence). Trimming removed 0 bases at V and 6 bases at J, with 12 bases between. This CDR3 is 13 amino acids long. Using its own MiXCR run on the reads, TCRdb lists one record per CDR3 protein. Found here are more than 110,000 distinct CDR3 sequences, roughly 32% of them singletons; the top ten hold around 50%. The chain uses TRBV20-1 and TRBJ2-7, with a possible D match to TRBD1 (6 bases). This receptor was obtained from a human donor in good health (CMV status not recorded). Some clones in this sample may be carry-over from other donors' samples. The sample in question was CD8+ T cells from cultured PBMCs, obtained from culture after CMV antigen stimulation. CDR3 bases: TGCAGTGCTAGAGAGCGCAACAGGGTCGAGCAGTACTTC. It is translated as CSARERNRVEQYF.